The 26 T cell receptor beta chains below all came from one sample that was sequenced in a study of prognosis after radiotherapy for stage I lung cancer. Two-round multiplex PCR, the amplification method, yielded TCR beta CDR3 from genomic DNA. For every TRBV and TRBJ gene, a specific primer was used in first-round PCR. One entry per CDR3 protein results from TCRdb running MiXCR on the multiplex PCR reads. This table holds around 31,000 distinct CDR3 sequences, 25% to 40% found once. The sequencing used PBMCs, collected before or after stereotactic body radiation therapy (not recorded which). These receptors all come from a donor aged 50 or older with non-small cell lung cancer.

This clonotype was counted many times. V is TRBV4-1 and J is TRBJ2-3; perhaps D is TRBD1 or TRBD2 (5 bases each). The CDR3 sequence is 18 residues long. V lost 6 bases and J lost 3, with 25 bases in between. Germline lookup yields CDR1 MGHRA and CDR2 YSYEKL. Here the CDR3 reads CASRGDGTGGYLTDTQYF. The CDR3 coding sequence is TGCGCCAGCAGGGGGGACGGCACAGGTGGCTACTTGACAGATACGCAGTATTTT.

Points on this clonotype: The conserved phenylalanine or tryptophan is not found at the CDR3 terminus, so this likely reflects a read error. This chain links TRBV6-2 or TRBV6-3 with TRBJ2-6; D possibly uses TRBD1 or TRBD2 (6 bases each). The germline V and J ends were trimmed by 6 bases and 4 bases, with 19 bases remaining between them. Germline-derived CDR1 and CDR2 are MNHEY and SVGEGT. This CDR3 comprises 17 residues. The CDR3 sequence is CASSYLRGRPGANVLTL. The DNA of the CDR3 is TGTGCCAGCAGCTACCTCCGGGGGCGGCCCGGGGCCAACGTCCTGACTTTA.

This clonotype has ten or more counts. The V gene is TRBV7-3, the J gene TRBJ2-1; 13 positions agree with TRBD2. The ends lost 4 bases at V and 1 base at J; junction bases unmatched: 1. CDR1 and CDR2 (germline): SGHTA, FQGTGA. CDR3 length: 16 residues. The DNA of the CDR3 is TGTGCCAGCAGCTGGACTAGCGGGAGTTCCTACAATGAGCAGTTCTTC. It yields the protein CASSWTSGSSYNEQFF.

The CDR3 spells CASRRLAGGFSDTQYF. The CDR3 DNA follows: TGTGCCAGCAGACGACTGGCGGGAGGGTTCTCAGATACGCAGTATTTT. The chain joins TRBV27 to TRBJ2-3; 9 bases fit TRBD2. The CDR3 spans 16 residues. From germline, CDR1 is MNHEY and CDR2 SMNVEV (reference sequence). V dropped 6 bases and J dropped 4; count of bases not matched to a gene: 11.

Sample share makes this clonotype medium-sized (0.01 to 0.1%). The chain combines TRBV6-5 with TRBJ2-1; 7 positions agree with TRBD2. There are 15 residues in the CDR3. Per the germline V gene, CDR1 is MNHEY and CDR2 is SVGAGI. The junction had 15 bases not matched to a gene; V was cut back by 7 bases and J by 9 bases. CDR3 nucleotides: TGTGCCAGCACCCCTGCTAGCGGCAGTAGGGTTGAGCAGTTCTTC. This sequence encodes CASTPASGSRVEQFF.

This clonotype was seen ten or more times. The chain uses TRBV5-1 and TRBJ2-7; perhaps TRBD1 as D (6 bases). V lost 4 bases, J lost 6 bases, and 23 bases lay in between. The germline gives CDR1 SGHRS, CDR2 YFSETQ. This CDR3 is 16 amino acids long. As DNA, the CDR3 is TGCGCCAGCAGCCTGGGGGCGTCCGCCTCCTACTTCGAGCAGTACTTC. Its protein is CASSLGASASYFEQYF.

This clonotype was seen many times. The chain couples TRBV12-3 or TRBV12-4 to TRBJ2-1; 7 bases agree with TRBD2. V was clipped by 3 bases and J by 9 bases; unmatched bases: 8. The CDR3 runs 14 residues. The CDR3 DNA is TGTGCCAGCAGTTTGCTCGCGGGAGTTGCTGAGCAGTTCTTC. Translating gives CASSLLAGVAEQFF.

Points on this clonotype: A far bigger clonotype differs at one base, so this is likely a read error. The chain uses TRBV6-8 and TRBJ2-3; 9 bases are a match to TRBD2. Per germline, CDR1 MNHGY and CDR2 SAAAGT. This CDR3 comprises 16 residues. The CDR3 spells CASIYLAGRSTDTQYF. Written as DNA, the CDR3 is TGTGCCAGCATTTACCTAGCGGGACGGAGCACAGATACGCAGTATTTT.

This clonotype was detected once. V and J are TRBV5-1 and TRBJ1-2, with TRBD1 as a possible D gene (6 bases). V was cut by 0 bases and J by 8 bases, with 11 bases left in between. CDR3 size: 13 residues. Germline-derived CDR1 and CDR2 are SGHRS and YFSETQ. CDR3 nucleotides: TGCGCCAGCAGCTTGGGAGGACAGTGGGGCTACACCTTC. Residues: CASSLGGQWGYTF.

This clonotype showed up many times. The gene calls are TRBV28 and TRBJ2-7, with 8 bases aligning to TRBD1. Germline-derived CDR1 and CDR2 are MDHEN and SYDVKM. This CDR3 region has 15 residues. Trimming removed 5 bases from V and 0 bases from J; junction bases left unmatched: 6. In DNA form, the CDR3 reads TGTGCCAGCAGTCCCACGACAGGGGCCTCCTACGAGCAGTACTTC. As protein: CASSPTTGASYEQYF.

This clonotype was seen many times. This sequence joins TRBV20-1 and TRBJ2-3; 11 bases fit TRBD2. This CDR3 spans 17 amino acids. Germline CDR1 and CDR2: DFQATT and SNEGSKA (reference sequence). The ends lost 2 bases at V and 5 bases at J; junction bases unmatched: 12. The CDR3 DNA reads TGCAGTGCTAGATGGGAATTAGCGGGAGGGCTATTAGATACGCAGTATTTT. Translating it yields CSARWELAGGLLDTQYF.

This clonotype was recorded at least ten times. The CDR3 bases are TGTGCCAGCAGCTTTGGGGGTGGTATAGACAATGAGCAGTTCTTC. It encodes CASSFGGGIDNEQFF. This rearrangement joins TRBV7-3 to TRBJ2-1; D possibly uses TRBD1 or TRBD2 (5 bases each). The CDR3 contains 15 residues. V lost 3 bases and J 5 bases, leaving 14 bases between the germline ends. Germline CDR1 SGHTA, CDR2 FQGTGA.

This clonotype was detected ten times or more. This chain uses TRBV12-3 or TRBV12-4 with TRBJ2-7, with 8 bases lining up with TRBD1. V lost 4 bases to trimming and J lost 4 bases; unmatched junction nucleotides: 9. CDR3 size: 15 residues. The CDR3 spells CASSSRQGRRYEQYF. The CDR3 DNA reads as TGTGCCAGCAGTTCCAGACAGGGGAGGAGGTACGAGCAGTACTTC.

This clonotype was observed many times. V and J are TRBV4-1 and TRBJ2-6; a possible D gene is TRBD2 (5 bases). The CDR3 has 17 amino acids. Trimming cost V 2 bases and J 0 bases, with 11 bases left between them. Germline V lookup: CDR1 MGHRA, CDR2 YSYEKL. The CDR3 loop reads CASSQSLADSGANVLTF. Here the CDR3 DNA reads TGCGCCAGCAGCCAAAGCCTAGCCGACTCTGGGGCCAACGTCCTGACTTTC.

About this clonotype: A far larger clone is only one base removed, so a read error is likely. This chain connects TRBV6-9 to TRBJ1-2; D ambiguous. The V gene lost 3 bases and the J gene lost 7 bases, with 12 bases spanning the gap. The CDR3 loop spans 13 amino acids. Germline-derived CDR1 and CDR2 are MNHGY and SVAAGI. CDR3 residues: CASSYGPESGYTF. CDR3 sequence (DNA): TGTGCCAGCAGTTACGGACCGGAGAGTGGCTACACCTTC.

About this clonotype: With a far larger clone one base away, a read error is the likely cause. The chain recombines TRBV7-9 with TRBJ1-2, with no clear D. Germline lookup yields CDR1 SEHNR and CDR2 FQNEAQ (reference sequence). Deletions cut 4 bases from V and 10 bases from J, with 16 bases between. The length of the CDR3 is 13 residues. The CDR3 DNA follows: TGTGCCAGCAGCTACGCCGGGAGAAATGTCTACACCTTC. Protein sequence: CASSYAGRNVYTF.

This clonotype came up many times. This CDR3 reads CAWDSGQYEQYF. CDR3 in DNA: TGTGCCTGGGACTCGGGGCAGTACGAGCAGTACTTC. This sequence joins TRBV30 and TRBJ2-7; D tentatively reads TRBD1 or TRBD2 (5 bases each). The V gene's germline CDR1 is GTSNPN and CDR2 SVGIG (reference sequence). This CDR3 region has 12 residues. V lost 5 bases and J 4 bases, leaving 12 bases between the germline ends.

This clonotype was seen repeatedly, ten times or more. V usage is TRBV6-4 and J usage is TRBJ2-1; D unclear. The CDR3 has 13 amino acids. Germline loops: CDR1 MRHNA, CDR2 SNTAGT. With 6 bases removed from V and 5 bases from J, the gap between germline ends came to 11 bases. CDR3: CASSIDPDNEQFF. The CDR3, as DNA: TGTGCCAGCAGCATCGACCCAGACAATGAGCAGTTCTTC.

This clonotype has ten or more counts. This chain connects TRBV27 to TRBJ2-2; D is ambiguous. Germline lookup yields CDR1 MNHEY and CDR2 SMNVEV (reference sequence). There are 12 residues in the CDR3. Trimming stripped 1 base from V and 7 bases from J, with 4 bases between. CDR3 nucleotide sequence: TGTGCCAGCAGTTTATGGGGCGGGGAGCTGTTTTTT. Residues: CASSLWGGELFF.

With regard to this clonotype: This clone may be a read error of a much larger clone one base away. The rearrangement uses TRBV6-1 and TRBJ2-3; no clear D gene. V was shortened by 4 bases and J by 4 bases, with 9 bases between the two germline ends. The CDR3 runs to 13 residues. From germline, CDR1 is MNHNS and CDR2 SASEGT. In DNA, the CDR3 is TGTGCCAGCAGTGCTACTACCTCAGATACGCAGTATTTT. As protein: CASSATTSDTQYF.

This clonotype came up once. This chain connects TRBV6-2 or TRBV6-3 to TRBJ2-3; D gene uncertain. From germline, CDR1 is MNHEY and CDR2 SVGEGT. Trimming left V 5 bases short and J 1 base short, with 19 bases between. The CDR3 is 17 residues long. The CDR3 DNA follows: TGTGCCAGCAGTGAAGCTACTACGTTTTCGGGCACAGATACGCAGTATTTT. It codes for CASSEATTFSGTDTQYF.

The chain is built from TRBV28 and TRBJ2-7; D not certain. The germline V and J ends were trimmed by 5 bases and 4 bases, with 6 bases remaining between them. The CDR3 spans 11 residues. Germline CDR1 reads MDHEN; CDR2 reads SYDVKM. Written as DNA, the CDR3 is TGTGCCAGCAGTACCTCATACGAGCAGTACTTC. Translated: CASSTSYEQYF. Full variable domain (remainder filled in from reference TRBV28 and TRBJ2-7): DVKVTQSSRYLVKRTGEKVFLECVQDMDHENMFWYRQDPGLGLRLIYFSYDVKMKEKGDIPEGYSVSREKKERFSLILESASTNQTSMYLCASSTSYEQYFGPGTRLTVT.

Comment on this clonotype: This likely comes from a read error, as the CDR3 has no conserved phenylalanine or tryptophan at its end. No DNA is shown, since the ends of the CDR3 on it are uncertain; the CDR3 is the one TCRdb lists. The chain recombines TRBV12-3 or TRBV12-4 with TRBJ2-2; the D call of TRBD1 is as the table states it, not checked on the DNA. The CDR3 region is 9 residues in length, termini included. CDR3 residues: CASKRGQFS.

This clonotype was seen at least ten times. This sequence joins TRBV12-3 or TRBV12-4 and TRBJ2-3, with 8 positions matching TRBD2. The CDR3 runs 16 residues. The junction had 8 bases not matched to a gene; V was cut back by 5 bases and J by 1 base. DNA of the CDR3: TGTGCCAGCAGTGTCACTAGCGGAGGGGGCACAGATACGCAGTATTTT. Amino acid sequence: CASSVTSGGGTDTQYF.

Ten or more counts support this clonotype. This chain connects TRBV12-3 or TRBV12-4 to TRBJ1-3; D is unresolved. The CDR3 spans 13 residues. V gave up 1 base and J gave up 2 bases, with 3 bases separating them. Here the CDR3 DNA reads TGTGCCAGCAGTTTAGAAACTGGAAACACCATATATTTT. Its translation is CASSLETGNTIYF.

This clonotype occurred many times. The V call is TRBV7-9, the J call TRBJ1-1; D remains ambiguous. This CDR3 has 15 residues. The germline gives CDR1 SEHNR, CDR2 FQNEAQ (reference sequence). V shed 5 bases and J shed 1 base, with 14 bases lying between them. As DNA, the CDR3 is TGTGCCAGCAGCGCTGGAGGGTGGGGGAACACTGAAGCTTTCTTT. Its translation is CASSAGGWGNTEAFF.